This TCR beta chain was profiled in a study of regulatory T cells in long-lasting Graves disease. The wider study: Persistent cases were those of Graves' disease that involved over 5 years of antithyroid drugs with positive TSH receptor antibodies.

This sample's time point: persistent/refractory GD, antithyroid drugs over 5 years with positive TRAb. Scientists built the TCR library using RNA that was extracted from PBMCs. CDR3-region Arm-PCR and iRepertoire HTBI primers produced the TCR beta libraries. TCRdb itself ran the multiplex PCR reads through MiXCR, one entry per CDR3 protein. This table has a few hundred thousand distinct CDR3 sequences, about a quarter appearing once. Germline loops: CDR1 SGHVS, CDR2 FQNEAQ. Trimming took 4 bases from V and 7 from J, leaving 17 bases between them. This CDR3 comprises 15 residues. The chain employs TRBV7-8 and TRBJ2-1; D could derive from TRBD1 or TRBD2 (6 bases each). This specimen consisted of peripheral blood mononuclear cells (PBMCs), obtained when the disease was refractory, from a patient treated with antithyroid drugs. The TCR was taken from a female donor with Graves disease. As DNA, the CDR3 is TGTGCCAGCAGCTCCTCCGGGGGCGCAAGGAATGAGCAGTTCTTC. Its protein product is CASSSSGGARNEQFF. Together with reference TRBV7-8 and TRBJ2-1, the CDR3 gives the full variable domain: GAGVSQSPRYKVAKRGQDVALRCDPISGHVSLFWYQQALGQGPEFLTYFQNEAQLDKSGLPSDRFFAERPEGSVSTLKIQRTQQEDSAVYLCASSSSGGARNEQFFGPGTRLTVL.